Listed below are T cell receptor beta chains from one sample, sequenced in a study of T cell responses to AZD1222 COVID-19 vaccine. Libraries were prepared by immunoSEQ multiplex PCR; TCRdb keeps only in-frame clonotypes and omits some of them. The table includes about 180,000 clones, more than 70% detected once. Specimen: peripheral blood, collected 28 days after the second AZD1222 dose. Receptors were obtained from an adult who received the AZD1222 COVID-19 vaccine. Each CDR3 is given with its conserved first and last residue. The order of the fields is clone size, V gene, J gene, D gene, CDR3 protein, CDR3 DNA. D genes are given only for firm matches. Expanded clones are given a class, and other clones once, few, many or no size at all.

NA	TRBV24-1	TRBJ1-1	NA	CATRGRVNTEAFF	TGTGCCACCCGGGGACGGGTGAACACTGAAGCTTTCTTT
NA	TRBV11-1	TRBJ2-2	TRBD1	CASSFSGTGGGGELFF	TGTGCCAGCAGCTTTAGCGGGACAGGGGGCGGCGGGGAGCTGTTTTTT
NA	TRBV7-2	TRBJ2-4	NA	CASSPRERENIQYF	TGTGCCAGCAGCCCAAGGGAACGGGAGAACATTCAGTACTTC
NA	TRBV7-6	TRBJ2-3	NA	CASSQRWAGQGDTQYF	TGTGCCAGCAGCCAAAGATGGGCCGGTCAGGGAGATACGCAGTATTTT
NA	TRBV28	TRBJ1-1	TRBD1	CASSSDRVTEAFF	TGTGCCAGCAGTTCGGACAGGGTCACTGAAGCTTTCTTT
NA	TRBV6-1	TRBJ2-2	NA	CASSDYGGPNTGELFF	TGTGCCAGCAGTGATTACGGGGGTCCGAACACCGGGGAGCTGTTTTTT
NA	TRBV30	TRBJ1-1	TRBD1	CAWSTGETEAFF	TGTGCCTGGAGTACAGGGGAAACTGAAGCTTTCTTT
NA	TRBV2	TRBJ2-5	TRBD1	CATRDRGRETQYF	TGTGCCACCAGGGACAGGGGTCGAGAGACCCAGTACTTC
NA	TRBV27	TRBJ2-7	NA	CASSFGRGDSYEQYF	TGTGCCAGCAGTTTCGGCAGGGGCGACTCCTACGAGCAGTACTTC
NA	TRBV6-4	TRBJ2-7	NA	CARPPPGHGDCEQYF	TGTGCCAGGCCACCGCCGGGACACGGGGATTGCGAGCAGTACTTC
NA	TRBV6-5	TRBJ2-7	NA	CASSYSAASSYEQYF	TGTGCCAGCAGTTACTCGGCAGCGAGCTCCTACGAGCAGTACTTC
NA	TRBV5-6	TRBJ1-1	NA	CASSFRGALGTEAFF	TGTGCCAGCAGCTTCCGGGGGGCGCTGGGGACTGAAGCTTTCTTT
NA	TRBV4-2	TRBJ2-1	NA	CASRPADGTRSYNEQFF	TGTGCCAGCAGACCTGCAGACGGGACACGCTCCTACAATGAGCAGTTCTTC
NA	TRBV28	TRBJ2-1	TRBD2	CASRSSSGRSYNEQFF	TGTGCCAGCAGATCTTCTAGCGGGAGGTCTTACAATGAGCAGTTCTTC
NA	TRBV30	TRBJ1-3	NA	CAWSVLPVFSGNTIYF	TGTGCCTGGAGTGTACTCCCGGTCTTCTCTGGAAACACCATATATTTT
NA	TRBV28	TRBJ1-2	NA	CAAGGDYGYTF	TGTGCCGCGGGAGGGGACTATGGCTACACCTTC
NA	TRBV6-6	TRBJ2-1	TRBD1	CASSYPTGVYEQFF	TGTGCCAGCAGTTACCCAACAGGGGTGTATGAGCAGTTCTTC
NA	TRBV28	TRBJ1-1	NA	CASSFGVPRHTEAFF	TGTGCCAGCAGTTTCGGCGTTCCTCGCCACACTGAAGCTTTCTTT
NA	TRBV28	TRBJ1-2	NA	CASRGNYGYTF	TGTGCCAGCCGGGGAAACTATGGCTACACCTTC
NA	TRBV5-4	TRBJ1-2	NA	CASSGDRLNYGYTF	TGTGCCAGCAGCGGGGACCGCTTAAACTATGGCTACACCTTC
NA	TRBV7-3	TRBJ2-1	TRBD2	CASSPTFPGTSGSSEQFF	TGTGCCAGCAGCCCCACATTCCCAGGGACTAGCGGGAGTAGTGAGCAGTTCTTC
NA	TRBV5-1	TRBJ2-5	TRBD1	CASTSTGGMLETQYF	TGCGCCAGCACCTCGACAGGGGGCATGTTGGAGACCCAGTACTTC
NA	TRBV19	TRBJ2-7	TRBD1	CASSKTGTGSYEQYF	TGTGCCAGTAGTAAAACCGGGACAGGCTCCTACGAGCAGTACTTC
NA	TRBV27	TRBJ2-3	NA	CASSLSRVTDTQYF	TGTGCCAGCAGTTTATCTCGGGTCACAGATACGCAGTATTTT
NA	TRBV6-5	TRBJ2-7	NA	CASTPPTHYEQYF	TGTGCCAGCACCCCCCCGACCCACTACGAGCAGTACTTC
NA	TRBV7-9	TRBJ2-1	NA	CASSLRGSNNEQFF	TGTGCCAGCAGCTTGCGAGGGAGTAACAATGAGCAGTTCTTC
NA	TRBV9	TRBJ2-2	NA	CASTKRVEGTGELFF	TGTGCCAGCACGAAACGGGTCGAGGGCACCGGGGAGCTGTTTTTT
NA	TRBV23-1	TRBJ1-5	NA	CASSQSRQDSNQPQHF	TGCGCCAGCAGTCAATCGAGGCAGGATAGCAATCAGCCCCAGCATTTT
NA	TRBV5-1	TRBJ2-7	TRBD2	CASSLNPGTSGIYEQYF	TGCGCCAGCAGCTTAAACCCGGGGACTAGCGGGATCTACGAGCAGTACTTC
NA	TRBV6-6	TRBJ1-5	NA	CASKVSSQGHQPQHF	TGTGCCAGCAAAGTGAGCAGTCAGGGCCATCAGCCCCAGCATTTT
NA	TRBV11-2	TRBJ2-7	NA	CASSLVVGLIYEQYF	TGTGCCAGCAGCTTAGTTGTCGGTTTGATCTACGAGCAGTACTTC
NA	TRBV19	TRBJ2-7	TRBD2	CASSIGGGNSYEQYF	TGTGCCAGTAGTATAGGGGGGGGGAACTCCTACGAGCAGTACTTC
NA	TRBV7-9	TRBJ2-3	TRBD1	CASRDRKGTDTQYF	TGTGCCAGCAGGGACAGGAAGGGGACAGATACGCAGTATTTT
few	TRBV4-1	TRBJ1-2	TRBD1	CASSPITGEDGYTF	TGCGCCAGCAGCCCAATCACAGGGGAGGATGGCTACACCTTC
NA	TRBV6-5	TRBJ2-1	NA	CASSYSRSLTSAEQFF	TGTGCCAGCAGTTACTCCCGAAGCCTGACTAGTGCTGAGCAGTTCTTC
NA	TRBV30	TRBJ2-3	NA	CAWGSGNADTQYF	TGTGCCTGGGGATCCGGGAACGCAGATACGCAGTATTTT
once	TRBV3-1/TRBV3-2	TRBJ2-1	NA	CASSPRDTGVYEQFF	TGTGCCAGCAGCCCACGGGACACCGGAGTCTATGAGCAGTTCTTC